Given below is one T cell receptor beta chain in context. This clonotype was detected once. Its antigen remains undetermined. Nothing much larger sits one base from this clone, and base qualities are not available. One read provides weak support. This specimen belongs to a study of CD8 T cells in Susac syndrome (dated by TCRdb to about 2019). For the wider study: Repertoire sequencing was used to test whether CD8+ T cell activation and differentiation in Susac syndrome was antigen driven. The clonality of the CD8+ T cell repertoire was compared across more than 9 healthy donors, some 14 Susac syndrome patients and around 16 multiple sclerosis patients.

RNA was extracted using the RNeasy kit, and roughly 0.5 to 1 ug of the RNA was reverse transcribed with random hexamers. The immunoSEQ multiplex PCR assay, which covers 54 Vbeta and 13 Jbeta segments, was used to amplify TCR beta CDR3 regions. To correct PCR amplification bias, a synthetic template baseline was used for both primer optimization and computational correction. On the study's bioinformatics: Reads were annotated to V, D and J genes according to IMGT and were analyzed with immunoSEQ Analyzer, with only productive sequences retained. Clonality was calculated as one minus the Shannon entropy normalized by log2 of the number of productive unique sequences. Public and private clones were assessed among the 100 most prevalent clones of each patient and control. Clones were defined as Susac-specific when absent from the healthy and MS cohorts, from roughly 1,000 published viral clones and from other ImmuneACCESS disease sequences. TCRdb passed the public sequencing reads through fastp at Q25 and MiXCR, retaining productive beta sequences. Every entry covers one CDR3 protein and lists the most common genes and DNA from its rows. What appears here as the V and J calls and clone size reflects TCRdb's work, not the paper's. For this sample there are some 140,000 distinct CDR3 sequences; around 85% appear just once. The ten largest clones represent 0.5% to 0.65% of the sample.

High-throughput TCR beta sequencing profiled peripheral blood CD8+ and CD4+ T cells from healthy donors, Susac syndrome patients and multiple sclerosis patients. The multiple sclerosis controls were treatment-naive patients whose relapsing-remitting disease, either stable or active, fulfilled the revised McDonald criteria. Bulk CD8+ and CD4+ T cells were purified by magnetic negative isolation, while CD8+ TEMRA cells were enriched using FACS. Blood was collected in EDTA tubes and processed within 24 hours, with PBMCs isolated through density gradient centrifugation. PBMCs intended for TCR sequencing were cryopreserved in liquid nitrogen and were subsequently thawed in a 37 degrees C water bath. The sorted or isolated CD4+, CD8+ and CD8+ TEMRA cells reached a purity of at least 90%. The V end gives up 2 bases and the J end 8 bases, leaving 19 bases in the junction not matched to a gene. The CDR3 runs 19 amino acids, cysteine and phenylalanine included. CDR3 DNA is the only sequence kept; it has 57 bases, read in frame from the first base. The germline V gene gives CDR1 as MGHRA and CDR2 as YSYEKL.

The research as a whole found: The study acknowledged that relatively few individuals were included in the TCR sequencing and HLA analysis.

The origin of this receptor is a human donor with multiple sclerosis. Sequences were obtained from CD8+ T cells from PBMCs. The receptor chain draws on TRBV4-1 and TRBJ2-1, and 9 junction bases match TRBD1. The CDR3 corresponds to CASSQSRGFPGQGYYEQFF. The DNA sequence reads TGCGCCAGCAGCCAATCCCGAGGTTTCCCGGGACAGGGTTATTATGAGCAGTTCTTC.